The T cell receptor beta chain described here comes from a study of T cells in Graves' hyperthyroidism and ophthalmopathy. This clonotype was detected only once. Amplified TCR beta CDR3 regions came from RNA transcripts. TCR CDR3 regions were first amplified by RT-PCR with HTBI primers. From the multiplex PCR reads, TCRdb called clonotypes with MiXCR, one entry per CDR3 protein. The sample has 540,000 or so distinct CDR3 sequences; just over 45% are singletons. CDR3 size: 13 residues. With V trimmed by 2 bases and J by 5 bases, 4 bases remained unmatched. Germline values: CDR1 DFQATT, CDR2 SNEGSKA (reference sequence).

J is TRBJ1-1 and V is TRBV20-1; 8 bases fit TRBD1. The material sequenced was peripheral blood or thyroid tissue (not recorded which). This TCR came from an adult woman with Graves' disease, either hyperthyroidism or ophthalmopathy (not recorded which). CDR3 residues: CSARQGARTEAFF. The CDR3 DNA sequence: TGCAGTGCTAGACAGGGGGCGCGGACTGAAGCTTTCTTT.